The 4 T cell receptor beta chains presented below share a single source sample, sequenced in a study of shared clonotypes between healthy human individuals. Sequenced by immunoSEQ multiplex PCR; TCRdb stores in-frame clones only, minus some. Altogether more than 850,000 clones are present, approximately 80% being singletons, with the ten largest covering 0.5% to 0.6%. Material: memory CD4+ T cells from PBMCs. Noted subset: CD45RA-negative fraction. These receptors came from a man aged 18 to 30 in good health. Some clones in this sample may be carry-over from other donors' samples.

V is TRBV2 and J is TRBJ1-1; D perhaps matches TRBD1 (6 bases). CDR1 SNHLY and CDR2 FYNNEI come from the germline V gene. This CDR3 region has 14 residues. Trimming removed 7 bases from V and 5 bases from J, with 17 bases in between. The CDR3 protein is CASIPGQPVTEAFF. The CDR3 DNA sequence: TGTGCCAGCATCCCCGGACAGCCAGTAACTGAAGCTTTCTTT.

This clone was observed once. This CDR3 is CASSLGNSNQPQHF. CDR3 in DNA: TGTGCCAGCAGCTTAGGTAACTCGAATCAGCCCCAGCATTTT. V gene TRBV5-5 combines with J gene TRBJ1-5; D not resolved. The ends were cut back, 2 bases at V and 4 bases at J, with 10 bases in the middle. Germline values: CDR1 SGHKS, CDR2 YYEKEE (reference sequence). This CDR3 has 14 amino acids. The full variable domain, completed using reference TRBV5-5 and TRBJ1-5, is DAGVTQSPTHLIKTRGQQVTLRCSPISGHKSVSWYQQVLGQGPQFIFQYYEKEERGRGNFPDRFSARQFPNYSSELNVNALLLGDSALYLCASSLGNSNQPQHFGDGTRLSIL.

The gene calls are TRBV10-3 and TRBJ2-2; D remains ambiguous. This CDR3 is built from 14 residues. Looked up from germline, CDR1 is ENHRY and CDR2 is SYGVKD. V lost 6 bases and J 0 bases, leaving 8 bases between the germline ends. The CDR3 is CAISGHSNTGELFF. Written as DNA, the CDR3 is TGTGCCATCAGCGGCCATTCGAACACCGGGGAGCTGTTTTTT.

The chain recombines TRBV30 with TRBJ2-7; D not certain. The CDR3 runs 14 residues. Trimming stripped 0 bases from V and 1 base from J, with 10 bases between. The germline V gene has CDR1 GTSNPN and CDR2 SVGIG (reference sequence). The CDR3 sequence: CAWSVQSRSYEQYF. CDR3 nucleotide sequence: TGTGCCTGGAGTGTACAGTCCAGGTCCTACGAGCAGTACTTC.